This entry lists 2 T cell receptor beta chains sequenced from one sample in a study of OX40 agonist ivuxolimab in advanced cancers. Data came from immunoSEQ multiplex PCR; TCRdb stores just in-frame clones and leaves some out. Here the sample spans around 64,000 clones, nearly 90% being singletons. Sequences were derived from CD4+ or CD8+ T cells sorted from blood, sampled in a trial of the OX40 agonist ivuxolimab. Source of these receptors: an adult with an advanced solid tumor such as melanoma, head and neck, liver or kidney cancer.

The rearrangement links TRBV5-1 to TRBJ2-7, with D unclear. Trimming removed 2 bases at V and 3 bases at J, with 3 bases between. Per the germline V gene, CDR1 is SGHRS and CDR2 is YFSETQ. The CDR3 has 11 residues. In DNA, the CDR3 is TGCGCCAGCAGCTTCAACTACGAGCAGTACTTC. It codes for CASSFNYEQYF.

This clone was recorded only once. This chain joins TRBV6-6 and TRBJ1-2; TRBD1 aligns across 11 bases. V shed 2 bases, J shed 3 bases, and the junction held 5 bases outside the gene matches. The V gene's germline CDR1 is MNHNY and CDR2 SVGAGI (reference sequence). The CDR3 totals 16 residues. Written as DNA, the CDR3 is TGTGCCAGCAGTTACCCGGACAGGGGGCGCGACTATGGCTACACCTTC. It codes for CASSYPDRGRDYGYTF.